This T cell receptor beta chain was captured by sequencing in a study of cytotoxic CD8 clonotypes in ibrutinib-treated CLL. Profiling relied on immunoSEQ multiplex PCR, and the TCRdb table lists in-frame clones only, not all of them. In the table there are 42,000 or so clones, 65% to 70% of which are singletons. The ends were cut back, 2 bases at V and 3 bases at J, with 5 bases in the middle. The CDR3 is made up of 12 amino acids. Looked up from germline, CDR1 is SGHNT and CDR2 is YYREEE (reference sequence). The specimen comprised PBMCs, sampled at disease progression, from a patient treated with ibrutinib. The receptor was isolated from a human donor with chronic lymphocytic leukemia. The chain employs TRBV5-4 and TRBJ1-2; D not resolved. In DNA form, the CDR3 reads TGTGCCAGCAGCTTAACAGACTATGGCTACACCTTC. It translates to CASSLTDYGYTF.